This TCR beta chain was obtained from a study of T cells in Graves' hyperthyroidism and ophthalmopathy. Germline CDR1 and CDR2: MNHEY and SMNVEV (reference sequence). This CDR3 spans 16 amino acids. Trimming took 6 bases from V and 0 from J, leaving 16 bases between them. Amplification targeted TCR beta CDR3 regions from RNA transcripts. With the HTBI primer set, the TCR CDR3 went through a first round of RT-PCR. Each CDR3 protein gets one entry after TCRdb re-called the multiplex PCR reads with MiXCR. Of around 350,000 distinct CDR3 sequences listed, about 15% are singletons. Sequencing was carried out using blood. The clonotype comes from a young woman with Graves' hyperthyroidism that later progressed to Graves' ophthalmopathy. The chain joins TRBV27 to TRBJ2-3; D possibly corresponds to TRBD2 (5 bases). The CDR3 bases are TGTGCCAGCAGAGGCTTGGTCGGAGGCAGCACAGATACGCAGTATTTT. It codes for CASRGLVGGSTDTQYF.